The 2 T cell receptor beta chains listed next were all sequenced from one sample in a study of T cell responses to AZD1222 COVID-19 vaccine. The data were produced by immunoSEQ multiplex PCR, yet TCRdb's version contains in-frame clones alone and is incomplete. The sample yields 150,000 to 200,000 clones, 90% to 95% seen once. The sample was peripheral blood, taken on day 0 of AZD1222 vaccination. All receptors derive from an adult in good health.

V and J are TRBV27 and TRBJ1-1, with TRBD1 matching over 7 bases. The CDR3 covers 13 residues. Germline V gene sequence: CDR1 MNHEY, CDR2 SMNVEV (reference sequence). Unmatched junction bases numbered 4, after V lost 8 bases and J lost 1 base. The CDR3 sequence: CASGRQGNTEAFF. DNA of the CDR3: TGTGCCAGCGGTCGACAGGGGAACACTGAAGCTTTCTTT.

The rearrangement joins TRBV7-8 to TRBJ1-5; no definite D call. Trimming took 5 bases from V and 6 from J, leaving 8 bases between them. CDR3 length equals 12 residues. The V gene's germline CDR1 is SGHVS and CDR2 FQNEAQ. CDR3 bases: TGTGCCAGCAGCCCCCCGGGTCAGCCCCAGCATTTT. Amino acids: CASSPPGQPQHF.